These T cell receptor beta chains were read from a single sample in a study of identifying expanded T cells in peripheral blood. Profiling relied on immunoSEQ multiplex PCR, and the TCRdb table lists in-frame clones only, not all of them. This sample has roughly 90,000 clones, with around 84% found just once. Sequenced: blood. The receptors come from a person aged 18-70 years in good health. Each CDR3 is given with its conserved first and last residue. The order of the fields is D gene, V gene, clone size, J gene, CDR3 protein, CDR3 DNA. D genes are given only for firm matches. The size entry is marked missing in some rows and otherwise reads once, few, many or a size class.

>.|TRBV27|.|TRBJ2-7
CASSLVSGAHEQYF
TGTGCCAGCAGTTTAGTATCTGGGGCCCACGAGCAGTACTTC
>.|TRBV21-1|once|TRBJ2-3
CASSKWRWTEPFTDTQYF
TGTGCCAGCAGCAAATGGAGGTGGACAGAGCCATTCACAGATACGCAGTATTTT
>.|TRBV27|.|TRBJ1-1
CASSFGTLGTEAFF
TGTGCCAGCAGTTTTGGGACCCTGGGGACTGAAGCTTTCTTT
>.|TRBV28|.|TRBJ1-2
CASSLRWDYYGYTF
TGTGCCAGCAGTCTGCGGTGGGACTACTATGGCTACACCTTC
>.|TRBV6-5|.|TRBJ2-3
CASSYSGGQTDTQYF
TGTGCCAGCAGTTACTCGGGGGGGCAGACAGATACGCAGTATTTT
>.|TRBV5-6|.|TRBJ1-1
CASSLSGSLITRGSFF
TGTGCCAGCAGCTTGTCAGGGTCTTTAATTACGAGGGGTTCTTTCTTT
>.|TRBV7-9|.|TRBJ1-3
CASSLEADSGNTIYF
TGTGCCAGCAGCTTAGAAGCGGACTCTGGAAACACCATATATTTT
>TRBD1|TRBV6-1|.|TRBJ2-2
CASSEGTGGTGELFF
TGTGCCAGCAGTGAGGGGACAGGGGGCACCGGGGAGCTGTTTTTT
>TRBD1|TRBV2|.|TRBJ1-5
CASEPTGGRNQPQHF
TGTGCCAGCGAACCTACAGGGGGCCGGAATCAGCCCCAGCATTTT
>.|TRBV29-1|.|TRBJ1-1
CSVGGRLNTEAFF
TGCAGCGTAGGGGGGCGTCTGAACACTGAAGCTTTCTTT
>.|TRBV27|.|TRBJ2-2
CASSLLVGTGELFF
TGTGCCAGCAGTTTGCTAGTCGGGACCGGGGAGCTGTTTTTT
>.|TRBV7-7|once|TRBJ1-3
CASSRALGDTIYF
TGTGCCAGCAGTCGGGCCTTGGGGGACACCATATATTTT
>.|TRBV14|.|TRBJ2-7
CASSQQGGFHEQYF
TGTGCCAGCAGCCAACAGGGGGGTTTCCACGAGCAGTACTTC
>.|TRBV7-9|.|TRBJ2-2
CASSQRGVRTNTGELFF
TGTGCCAGCAGTCAAAGGGGAGTCAGAACGAACACCGGGGAGCTGTTTTTT
>.|TRBV14|.|TRBJ1-1
CASSQPGMNTEAFF
TGTGCCAGCAGCCAGCCCGGGATGAACACTGAAGCTTTCTTT
>.|TRBV7-9|.|TRBJ1-1
CASSPWSHLNTEAFF
TGTGCCAGCAGCCCCTGGAGCCATCTGAACACTGAAGCTTTCTTT
>TRBD1|TRBV4-3|.|TRBJ2-1
CASSLLSGAWQGEHEQFF
TGCGCCAGCAGCCTCCTTAGTGGGGCGTGGCAGGGGGAACATGAGCAGTTCTTC
>TRBD2|TRBV2|once|TRBJ2-1
CASIARRGAPYNEQFF
TGTGCCAGCATCGCCCGGCGGGGGGCCCCCTACAATGAGCAGTTCTTC
>.|TRBV5-1|.|TRBJ2-7
CASSQTGYPYEQYF
TGCGCCAGCAGCCAAACAGGGTATCCCTACGAGCAGTACTTC
>.|TRBV19|.|TRBJ2-7
CASSKTPEAYEQYF
TGTGCCAGTAGTAAAACCCCTGAGGCCTACGAGCAGTACTTC